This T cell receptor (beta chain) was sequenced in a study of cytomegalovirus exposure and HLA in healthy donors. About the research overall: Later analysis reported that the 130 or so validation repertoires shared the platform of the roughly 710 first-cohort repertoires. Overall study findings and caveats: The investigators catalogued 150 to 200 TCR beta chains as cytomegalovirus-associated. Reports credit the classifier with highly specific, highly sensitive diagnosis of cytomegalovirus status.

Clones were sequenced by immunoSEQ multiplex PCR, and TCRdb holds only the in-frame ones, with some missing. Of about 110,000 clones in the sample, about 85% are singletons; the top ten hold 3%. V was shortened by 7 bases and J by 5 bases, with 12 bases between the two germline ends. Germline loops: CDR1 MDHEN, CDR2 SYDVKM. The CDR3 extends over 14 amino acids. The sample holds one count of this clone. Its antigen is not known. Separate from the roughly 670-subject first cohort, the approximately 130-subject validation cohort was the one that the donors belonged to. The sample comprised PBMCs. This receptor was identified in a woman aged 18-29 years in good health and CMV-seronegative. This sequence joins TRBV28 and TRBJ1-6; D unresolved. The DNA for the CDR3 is TGTGCCAGCACCATCGAGGCGGATAATTCACCCCTCCACTTT. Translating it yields CASTIEADNSPLHF.